This is a list of T cell receptor beta chains from one sample in a study of blood T cell repertoires in COVID-19. Generated by immunoSEQ multiplex PCR, the TCRdb table keeps only in-frame clones and is missing some. The sample includes 150,000 to 200,000 clones, 93% of them seen just once. Input material: peripheral blood. The receptors were gathered from a woman aged 60-70 years with COVID-19, enrolled during active disease. Each CDR3 is given with its conserved first and last residue. A D gene is named only where the DNA matches it firmly. Clone size is given for some rows only: seen once, a few or many times, or a class if the clone is expanded.

TRBJ1-2,.,.,TRBV5-1,TGCGCCAGCAGCCGCTCCTCCGACAGTAACTATGGCTACACCTTC,CASSRSSDSNYGYTF
TRBJ1-2,.,.,TRBV7-2,TGTGCCAGCAGCCCTAATCGGGGGACGGGAGGCTACACCTTC,CASSPNRGTGGYTF
TRBJ2-3,.,.,TRBV19,TGTGCCACCACGGGTCGGGGTCAGGGGAGCACAGATACGCAGTATTTT,CATTGRGQGSTDTQYF
TRBJ1-5,.,.,TRBV4-3,TGCGCCAGCAGCCATTCCCGAGATCGGCCCCAGCATTTT,CASSHSRDRPQHF
TRBJ1-1,.,.,TRBV9,TGTGCCAGCAGCGTCGACAGCTTAGGTGAAGCTTTCTTT,CASSVDSLGEAFF
TRBJ1-1,.,TRBD1,TRBV7-9,TGTGCCAGCAGCCCTCGGACAGGGGAGAGATTCACTGAAGCTTTCTTT,CASSPRTGERFTEAFF
TRBJ1-3,.,.,TRBV7-9,TGTGCCAGCAGCTTAAAGGGGCCCGGAAACACCATATATTTT,CASSLKGPGNTIYF
TRBJ2-3,.,.,TRBV2,TGTGCCAGCAGTGTGGCGGGTGGAGGCACAGATACGCAGTATTTT,CASSVAGGGTDTQYF
TRBJ2-3,.,.,TRBV7-9,TGTGCCAGCAGTCTCGGGGTAGCAAACACAGATACGCAGTATTTT,CASSLGVANTDTQYF
TRBJ2-1,.,TRBD2,TRBV11-2,TGTGCCAGCAGTGGCGGCCTAGCGGGGGGGAATGAGCAGTTCTTC,CASSGGLAGGNEQFF
TRBJ1-1,.,TRBD1,TRBV7-2,TGTGCCAGCAGCTTAGGATGGACAGGGGGCACTGAAGCTTTCTTT,CASSLGWTGGTEAFF
TRBJ2-1,.,.,TRBV20-1,TGCAGTGCTAGAGTAGTCTATTCACAGTTCTTC,CSARVVYSQFF
TRBJ1-5,.,TRBD1,TRBV6-6,TGTGCCAGCACCGACAGGGTGGGTCAGCCCCAGCATTTT,CASTDRVGQPQHF
TRBJ1-2,.,.,TRBV6-1,TGTGCCAGCAGTGAAACGGGTTACTATGGCTACACCTTC,CASSETGYYGYTF
TRBJ1-1,.,TRBD1,TRBV6-5,TGTGCCAGCAAGACAGGGGGCATGAACACTGAAGCTTTCTTT,CASKTGGMNTEAFF
TRBJ2-7,.,.,TRBV6-5,TGTGCCAGCAGTTACCACTCTGGCAGGGGATACGAGCAGTACTTC,CASSYHSGRGYEQYF
TRBJ1-1,.,.,TRBV18,TGTGCCAGCTCACCACATCGACAGCCGAACACTGAAGCTTTCTTT,CASSPHRQPNTEAFF
TRBJ1-6,few,TRBD1,TRBV6-5,TGTGCCAGCAGGCGGGACAGGGCGAGAGGGTCACCCCTCCACTTT,CASRRDRARGSPLHF
TRBJ1-4,.,.,TRBV2,TGTGCCAGCAGTTATGGTAGTGAAAAACTGTTTTTT,CASSYGSEKLFF
TRBJ2-1,.,TRBD2,TRBV11-2,TGTGCCAGCAGCACTCGGACTAGCGGGGGGCCCAATGAGCAGTTCTTC,CASSTRTSGGPNEQFF
TRBJ2-3,.,TRBD2,TRBV5-1,TGCGCCAGCAGCAGAGGACTAGCGGGCACAGATACGCAGTATTTT,CASSRGLAGTDTQYF
TRBJ2-2,.,.,TRBV6-5,TGTGCCAGCAGTTACTCGCTGCTAGCCGGGGAGCTGTTTTTT,CASSYSLLAGELFF
TRBJ2-6,.,.,TRBV4-3,TGCGCCAGCAGCCAAGCTTCCTCTGGGGCCAACGTCCTGACTTTC,CASSQASSGANVLTF
TRBJ1-2,.,.,TRBV5-1,TGCGCCAGCAGCTTGGGCGATAGAGTCTATGGCTACACCTTC,CASSLGDRVYGYTF
TRBJ1-1,.,TRBD1,TRBV4-3,TGCGCCAGCAGCCACCGGACAGGGAACACTGAAGCTTTCTTT,CASSHRTGNTEAFF
TRBJ1-1,.,.,TRBV4-1,TGCGCCAGCAGCCCGCACAGGACCTTAATGAACACTGAAGCTTTCTTT,CASSPHRTLMNTEAFF
TRBJ1-1,.,.,TRBV7-9,TGTGCCAGCAGTCGGGGGAACACTGAAGCTTTCTTT,CASSRGNTEAFF
TRBJ2-1,.,.,TRBV19,TGTGCCAGTAGTCCCCTCCGGGACTTACCAGTTGAGCAGTTCTTC,CASSPLRDLPVEQFF
TRBJ2-2,.,TRBD2,TRBV2,TGTGCCAGCAGTTGGGACGGGGGGGCGGTCGGGGAGCTGTTTTTT,CASSWDGGAVGELFF
TRBJ1-4,few,.,TRBV19,TGTGCCAGTAGTATTACGGTCGATGAAAAACTGTTTTTT,CASSITVDEKLFF
TRBJ1-1,.,.,TRBV25-1,TGTGCCAGCAGTGATCACAGAACCTTGAACACTGAAGCTTTCTTT,CASSDHRTLNTEAFF
TRBJ1-4,.,TRBD1,TRBV19,TGTGCCAGTAGTATAAAGACAGGGGCGGCGAGGACCGAAAAACTGTTTTTT,CASSIKTGAARTEKLFF
TRBJ2-1,.,TRBD1,TRBV18,TGTGCCAGCTCACCCCGGGACAGGGGTTACAATGAGCAGTTCTTC,CASSPRDRGYNEQFF
TRBJ2-7,.,TRBD2,TRBV6-5,TGTGCCAGCAGCTACCGTGACGCTAGCGGATCCTACGAGCAGTACTTC,CASSYRDASGSYEQYF
TRBJ2-3,.,.,TRBV7-2,TGTGCCAGCAGCTTCTTGGACGGGATCGAAGATACGCAGTATTTT,CASSFLDGIEDTQYF
TRBJ2-3,.,.,TRBV15,TGTGCCACCAGCCAAGGGGTGGACACAGATACGCAGTATTTT,CATSQGVDTDTQYF
TRBJ1-2,.,.,TRBV7-3,TGTGCCAGCAGCTTAACGGGGGGAAGAAACAACTATGGCTACACCTTC,CASSLTGGRNNYGYTF
TRBJ1-2,.,TRBD1,TRBV18,TGTGCCAGCTCACCTGGGACAGGGCCCGGCTACACCTTC,CASSPGTGPGYTF
TRBJ2-3,.,TRBD2,TRBV2,TGTGCCAGCAATCTAGCGGGGTACACAGATACGCAGTATTTT,CASNLAGYTDTQYF
TRBJ2-6,.,TRBD2,TRBV4-2,TGTGCCAGCAGCCAGACGGGGGGGGTATCTGGGGCCAACGTCCTGACTTTC,CASSQTGGVSGANVLTF
TRBJ1-2,once,.,TRBV30,TGTGCCTGGAGTTTACAAGAAAACTATGGCTACACCTTC,CAWSLQENYGYTF
TRBJ2-2,.,TRBD1,TRBV11-2,TGTGCCAGCAGCCGGGACAGAAACACCGGGGAGCTGTTTTTT,CASSRDRNTGELFF
TRBJ1-1,once,.,TRBV7-8,TGTGCCAGCAGCTTAGGGGGCAGTAGGACTGAAGCTTTCTTT,CASSLGGSRTEAFF
TRBJ1-5,.,TRBD1,TRBV7-9,TGTGCCAGCAGTCAAACAGGGGGCCTTCAGCCCCAGCATTTT,CASSQTGGLQPQHF
TRBJ2-7,.,.,TRBV3-1/TRBV3-2,TGTGCCAGCAGCCCAGGCCACGAGCAGTACTTC,CASSPGHEQYF
TRBJ1-2,.,TRBD1,TRBV19,TGTGCCAGTAGCCGCGACAGGGTGCGTGGCTACACCTTC,CASSRDRVRGYTF